Below, 18 T cell receptor beta chains from the same sample are listed, as sequenced in a study of identifying expanded T cells in peripheral blood (dated by TCRdb to the late 2010s). The library was prepared using the immunoSEQ multiplex PCR assay. TCRdb took this table from immuneACCESS and kept in-frame rearrangements with V and J called. Such tables lack part of the clones; where checked against another copy, unresolved V genes explain under half of the gap, and the rest is unexplained. For this sample there are 70,000 to 100,000 clones; roughly 86% appear just once. Around 3.8% of the sample lies in the top ten. Sequenced sample: blood. These receptors all stem from a person between 18 and 75 years old in good health.

This clone was detected once. The chain has TRBV9 and TRBJ1-1, with D perhaps TRBD1 (6 bases). Germline V CDR1 and CDR2: SGDLS, YYNGEE. V was shortened by 0 bases and J by 2 bases, with 8 bases between the two germline ends. This CDR3 is 14 amino acids long. The CDR3 here is CASSVGQDNTEAFF. The CDR3 bases are TGTGCCAGCAGCGTAGGACAGGATAACACTGAAGCTTTCTTT.

This sequence joins TRBV10-1 and TRBJ2-5; weak D call: TRBD2 (6 bases). CDR1 WNHNN and CDR2 SYGVQD come from the germline V gene (reference sequence). V was shortened by 2 bases and J by 5 bases, with 15 bases between the two germline ends. The CDR3 contains 15 residues. In DNA form, the CDR3 reads TGCGCCAGCAGTGAGACCAGGTCTCGGGGGGAGACCCAGTACTTC. This translates into CASSETRSRGETQYF.

This chain connects TRBV4-1 to TRBJ2-3, with 8 bases aligning to TRBD2. CDR3 length: 17 amino acids. Germline V gives CDR1 MGHRA, CDR2 YSYEKL. With V trimmed by 0 bases and J by 2 bases, 7 bases remained unmatched. Written as DNA, the CDR3 is TGCGCCAGCAGCCAAGAACGTGCGGGGGGACCCACAGATACGCAGTATTTT. Its protein product is CASSQERAGGPTDTQYF.

The chain joins TRBV9 to TRBJ2-5; D is tentatively TRBD1 or TRBD2 (6 bases each). The CDR3 has 18 residues. CDR1 SGDLS and CDR2 YYNGEE come from the germline V gene. With 8 bases removed from V and 1 base from J, the gap between germline ends came to 27 bases. The CDR3 protein is CASELRGGRGRTQETQYF. DNA of the CDR3: TGTGCCAGTGAGCTCAGAGGGGGTCGTGGGAGGACCCAAGAGACCCAGTACTTC.

The chain joins TRBV10-1 to TRBJ2-2; tentative D call: TRBD2 (6 bases). Germline assignment: CDR1 WNHNN and CDR2 SYGVQD (reference sequence). V was shortened by 4 bases and J by 5 bases, with 8 bases between the two germline ends. The CDR3 has 13 residues. As DNA, the CDR3 is TGCGCCAGCAGTGGGAGGGAGACCGGGGAGCTGTTTTTT. Amino acids: CASSGRETGELFF.

V and J are TRBV4-2 and TRBJ1-3; TRBD1 matches 10 bases. Germline V gene data show CDR1 as LGHNA and CDR2 as YNFKEQ. The V gene end was trimmed by 2 bases and the J gene end by 4 bases; junction bases not matched to a gene: 8. This CDR3 spans 17 amino acids. The CDR3 nucleotides are TGTGCCAGCAGCCAACGCTTGACAGGGGGCGAAGGAAACACCATATATTTT. Translation: CASSQRLTGGEGNTIYF.

This clone was observed a handful of times. V is TRBV6-5 and J is TRBJ1-5; 7 bases fit TRBD1. This CDR3 region has 13 residues. Germline V lookup: CDR1 MNHEY, CDR2 SVGAGI. Losses at the gene ends were 5 bases for V and 8 bases for J; bases not matched to a gene: 6. Here the CDR3 DNA reads TGTGCCAGCAGTCCCGACAGGGTGAAGCCCCAGCATTTT. As protein: CASSPDRVKPQHF.

V usage is TRBV10-2 and J usage is TRBJ2-1; 7 bases are shared with TRBD1. Germline loops: CDR1 WSHSY, CDR2 SAAADI. The CDR3 length is 14 residues. With V trimmed by 4 bases and J by 4 bases, 4 bases remained unmatched. This CDR3 reads CASSVDRKYNEQFF. CDR3 sequence (DNA): TGCGCCAGCAGTGTGGACAGGAAATACAATGAGCAGTTCTTC.

The chain carries TRBV15 and TRBJ1-5; 10 bases line up with TRBD1. The CDR3 sequence is 14 residues long. The V gene's germline CDR1 is LNHNV and CDR2 YYDKDF (reference sequence). After removal of 10 bases from V and 3 bases from J, the junction contained 6 bases not matched to a gene. The CDR3 DNA reads TGTGCCATCGGACAGGGGGGGCTCAATCAGCCCCAGCATTTT. Residues: CAIGQGGLNQPQHF.

V usage is TRBV27 and J usage is TRBJ1-1, with 9 bases identical to TRBD1. The V segment lost 6 bases and the J segment 4 bases; nucleotides outside the gene matches: 9. Per germline, CDR1 MNHEY and CDR2 SMNVEV (reference sequence). This CDR3 comprises 15 residues. Here the CDR3 DNA reads TGTGCCAGCAGCTACAGGGGGCTGGGAGGCACTGAAGCTTTCTTT. Translated, it gives CASSYRGLGGTEAFF.

The V and J genes are TRBV30 and TRBJ2-7; possible D gene TRBD2, 6 bases. The CDR3 is made up of 14 amino acids. V lost 3 bases to trimming and J lost 4 bases, with 16 bases between them. Germline CDR1 reads GTSNPN; CDR2 reads SVGIG (reference sequence). The CDR3 DNA is TGTGCCTGGAGCGGGACTTACAACTATTACGAGCAGTACTTC. This sequence encodes CAWSGTYNYYEQYF.

This chain uses TRBV19 with TRBJ1-4, with 8 bases identical to TRBD1. With V trimmed by 3 bases and J by 0 bases, 12 bases remained unmatched. Germline assignment: CDR1 LNHDA and CDR2 SQIVND (reference sequence). This CDR3 spans 19 amino acids. The CDR3 is CASSIWRQGRAATNEKLFF. The DNA for the CDR3 is TGTGCCAGTAGTATCTGGCGACAGGGGCGCGCAGCAACTAATGAAAAACTGTTTTTT.

This chain uses TRBV6-5 with TRBJ2-5; a weak D match, TRBD1 (6 bases). The CDR3 runs to 14 residues. Germline V gene lookup returns CDR1 MNHEY and CDR2 SVGAGI. V dropped 2 bases and J dropped 4 bases, with 11 bases sitting between them. The CDR3: CASSYTGTRETQYF. The CDR3, as DNA: TGTGCCAGCAGTTACACAGGGACGAGAGAGACCCAGTACTTC.

With respect to this clone: The DNA is left out, because the CDR3 cannot be placed on it with certainty; the CDR3 is given as TCRdb lists it. The chain employs TRBV5-1 and TRBJ2-7. CDR1 is SGHRS and CDR2 is YFSETQ in the germline V gene. A total of 22 residues make up the CDR3, ends included. CDR3 region: CASSLGGTSYEQYFGTSYEQYF.

The V call is TRBV4-3, the J call TRBJ2-3, with 10 bases that match TRBD2. The germline gives CDR1 LGHNA, CDR2 YSLEER. This CDR3 is built from 18 residues. With 0 bases clipped from V and 4 bases from J, the junction kept 10 bases outside the gene matches. CDR3 residues: CASSQDWGVAGGPDTQYF. The CDR3 DNA reads TGCGCCAGCAGCCAAGATTGGGGGGTAGCGGGAGGCCCAGATACGCAGTATTTT.

The rearrangement links TRBV19 to TRBJ1-5; 8 positions agree with TRBD1. The CDR3 is 18 residues long. The V segment lost 4 bases and the J segment 1 base; nucleotides outside the gene matches: 12. The germline V gene encodes CDR1 LNHDA and CDR2 SQIVND (reference sequence). In DNA form, the CDR3 reads TGTGCCAGTAGTAGAAAAGGAGCAGGGGGCTGGAGCAATCAGCCCCAGCATTTT. Translation: CASSRKGAGGWSNQPQHF.

The V and J genes are TRBV4-3 and TRBJ2-5, with TRBD2 matching 7 bases. This CDR3 spans 17 amino acids. V lost 1 base to trimming and J lost 4 bases; unmatched junction nucleotides: 12. Per germline, CDR1 LGHNA and CDR2 YSLEER. DNA for the CDR3: TGCGCCAGCAGCCAAGGTCTGGGGAGGGATCGGGGAGAGACCCAGTACTTC. Residues: CASSQGLGRDRGETQYF.

J is TRBJ2-1 and V is TRBV27, with 10 nucleotides matching TRBD2. The V gene end was trimmed by 3 bases and the J gene end by 8 bases; junction bases not matched to a gene: 10. This CDR3 is 16 amino acids long. The V gene's germline CDR1 is MNHEY and CDR2 SMNVEV (reference sequence). The CDR3 loop reads CASSLVLAGVLDEQFF. The CDR3 nucleotides read TGTGCCAGCAGTTTGGTGCTAGCGGGAGTTTTAGATGAGCAGTTCTTC.